These 25 T cell receptor beta chains were sequenced from one sample in a study of molecular identifiers for immune sequencing clone quantification. In TCRdb, the PCR reads were re-called with MiXCR into one record per CDR3 protein. The sample gives 460,000 or so distinct CDR3 sequences, 25% of which show up once; just over 0.75% is in the top ten. The sample comprised naive CD8+ T cells from blood, with Jurkat cell RNA spiked in. As for subset: FACS-sorted CD8+CD4-CCR7+CD45RA+ naive T cells. Receptor source: a human donor in good health. Some libraries in this study had Jurkat cell RNA spiked in.

As regards this clonotype: This CDR3 fails to terminate in the conserved phenylalanine or tryptophan, so it likely reflects a read error. V gene TRBV6-2 or TRBV6-3 combines with J gene TRBJ1-1; D gene unclear. CDR1 is MNHEY and CDR2 is SVGEGT in the germline V gene. V lost 2 bases and J 4 bases, leaving 8 bases between the germline ends. This CDR3 comprises 13 residues. This CDR3 reads CASSYGGSTEAFI. For the CDR3, the DNA is TGTGCCAGCAGTTACGGCGGGAGCACTGAAGCTTTCATT.

There are many counts of this clonotype. This sequence joins TRBV13 and TRBJ2-3; possibly TRBD1 or TRBD2 for D (5 bases each). The CDR3 has 15 residues. V was clipped by 5 bases and J by 4 bases, with 16 bases between them. Germline V CDR1 and CDR2: PRHDT, FYEKMQ (reference sequence). The CDR3 bases are TGTGCCAGCAGCACGTCACCTAGGGGAGCAGATACGCAGTATTTT. Residues: CASSTSPRGADTQYF.

The chain couples TRBV28 to TRBJ2-5, with TRBD2 matching over 8 bases. The CDR3 runs 17 residues. Trimming at V came to 6 bases and at J to 1 base, leaving 13 bases not matched to a gene. Germline lookup yields CDR1 MDHEN and CDR2 SYDVKM. CDR3 sequence: CASRPLTGGGPQETQYF. The CDR3 DNA reads TGTGCCAGCAGGCCCCTTACCGGGGGGGGGCCCCAAGAGACCCAGTACTTC.

A few counts support this clonotype. The J gene is TRBJ2-2, the V gene TRBV18; D perhaps matches TRBD1 (6 bases). The CDR3 contains 18 residues. Per germline, CDR1 KGHSH and CDR2 LQKENI. V gave up 4 bases and J gave up 0 bases, with 18 bases separating them. In DNA, the CDR3 is TGTGCCAGCTCACTAGAGATTCGGGACACTACGAACACCGGGGAGCTGTTTTTT. It encodes CASSLEIRDTTNTGELFF.

This clonotype was observed a few times. The chain couples TRBV11-2 to TRBJ2-7, with TRBD1 matching 7 bases. The germline V gene encodes CDR1 SGHAT and CDR2 FQNNGV. After removal of 5 bases from V and 3 bases from J, the junction contained 7 bases not matched to a gene. CDR3 length equals 14 residues. CDR3 region: CASSTISGGYEQYF. CDR3 coding DNA: TGTGCCAGCAGCACCATCTCAGGGGGCTACGAGCAGTACTTC.

The CDR3 DNA is TGTGCCAGCAGTTTAGGGGGGGGGGCTAATCAGCCCCAGCATTTT. This gives the protein CASSLGGGANQPQHF. V usage is TRBV27 and J usage is TRBJ1-5; possible D gene TRBD1, 6 bases. CDR1 MNHEY and CDR2 SMNVEV come from the germline V gene (reference sequence). The V end lost 2 bases, the J end lost 4 bases, and 12 bases lay between the germline ends. The CDR3 runs to 15 residues.

The chain joins TRBV13 to TRBJ1-1; D uncertain. Per germline, CDR1 PRHDT and CDR2 FYEKMQ (reference sequence). Trimming stripped 0 bases from V and 0 bases from J, with 8 bases between. The CDR3 contains 15 residues. The CDR3 reads CASSLGRDLNTEAFF. DNA for the CDR3: TGTGCCAGCAGCTTAGGTCGGGATTTGAACACTGAAGCTTTCTTT.

The V and J genes are TRBV7-6 and TRBJ2-5; 7 nucleotides line up with TRBD1. After removal of 7 bases from V and 1 base from J, the junction contained 9 bases not matched to a gene. This CDR3 spans 15 amino acids. Germline values: CDR1 SGHVS, CDR2 FNYEAQ. The CDR3 DNA reads as TGTGCCAGCAAGTCTACCCGGGACAGCCAAGAGACCCAGTACTTC. Its translation is CASKSTRDSQETQYF. Complete variable domain (other parts from reference TRBV7-6 and TRBJ2-5): GAGVSQSPRYKVTKRGQDVALRCDPISGHVSLYWYRQALGQGPEFLTYFNYEAQQDKSGLPNDRFSAERPEGSISTLTIQRTEQRDSAMYRCASKSTRDSQETQYFGPGTRLLVL.

J is TRBJ2-3 and V is TRBV2; 8 bases are a match to TRBD1. The length of the CDR3 is 16 residues. CDR1 and CDR2 from the germline V gene are SNHLY and FYNNEI. Trimming took 5 bases from V and 4 from J; bases not matched to a gene: 11. The CDR3 nucleotides are TGTGCCAGCAGTACCAGAGTACAGGGACAGGCAGATACGCAGTATTTT. This gives the protein CASSTRVQGQADTQYF.

As for this clonotype: A much larger clone is a single base away; this may be a read error. J is TRBJ2-3 and V is TRBV4-1; TRBD2 is a possible D gene (6 bases). CDR3 length: 15 residues. CDR1 MGHRA and CDR2 YSYEKL come from the germline V gene. The CDR3 nucleotides are TGCGCCGGCAGCCAAGGAGGGGCGGGTGCAGATACGCAGTATTTT. Protein: CAGSQGGAGADTQYF.

As regards this clonotype: Possible read error: a much larger clone is one base away. This chain uses TRBV5-6 with TRBJ1-5, with 7 nucleotides matching TRBD1. J gave up 7 bases and V 3 bases, and 4 bases lay outside the gene matches. Germline V lookup: CDR1 SGHDT, CDR2 YYEEEE. The CDR3 consists of 13 residues. DNA of the CDR3: TGTGCCAGCAGCTGGCGACAGGGCCAGCCCCAGCATTTT. Translation gives CASSWRQGQPQHF.

J is TRBJ2-5 and V is TRBV7-6; D ambiguous. Per the germline V gene, CDR1 is SGHVS and CDR2 is FNYEAQ. The CDR3 spans 15 residues. V lost 1 base and J 1 base, leaving 10 bases between the germline ends. CDR3 bases: TGTGCCAGCAGCTTAGTCGGCCGGGCCCAAGAGACCCAGTACTTC. This codes for CASSLVGRAQETQYF.

This clonotype was counted at least ten times. The V and J genes are TRBV4-3 and TRBJ2-7; D ambiguous. The germline V gene has CDR1 LGHNA and CDR2 YSLEER. The CDR3 contains 14 residues. Trimming stripped 0 bases from V and 4 bases from J, with 10 bases between. The CDR3 sequence: CASSQEEWGYEQYF. CDR3 nucleotide sequence: TGCGCCAGCAGCCAAGAGGAGTGGGGTTACGAGCAGTACTTC.

This clonotype was observed at least ten times. The chain uses TRBV30 and TRBJ2-7; TRBD1 is a possible D gene (7 bases). V was trimmed by 5 bases and J by 3 bases, leaving 17 bases between them. This CDR3 has 14 residues. Germline V gives CDR1 GTSNPN, CDR2 SVGIG (reference sequence). CDR3 nucleotides: TGTGCCTGGGCCGGAGGGGGCTTTCTCTACGAGCAGTACTTC. Amino acids: CAWAGGGFLYEQYF.

This clonotype has just a few counts. This rearrangement joins TRBV4-3 to TRBJ1-5; possibly TRBD1 for D (5 bases). This CDR3 spans 14 amino acids. V dropped 0 bases and J dropped 6 bases, with 9 bases sitting between them. Germline loops: CDR1 LGHNA, CDR2 YSLEER. CDR3 bases: TGCGCCAGCAGCCAAGACAGGGCTAGTCAGCCCCAGCATTTT. Translation: CASSQDRASQPQHF.

This clonotype was seen repeatedly, ten times or more. The chain joins TRBV4-1 to TRBJ2-7; 8 bases are a match to TRBD1. The CDR3 loop spans 13 amino acids. Germline-derived CDR1 and CDR2 are MGHRA and YSYEKL. V shed 8 bases, J shed 7 bases, and the junction held 10 bases outside the gene matches. The chain's CDR3 is CASARDRMNEQYF. As DNA, the CDR3 is TGCGCCAGCGCTCGGGACAGGATGAATGAGCAGTACTTC.

About this clonotype: A read error may be the cause here, since a much bigger clone is one base away. The chain is built from TRBV29-1 and TRBJ1-5; TRBD1 aligns across 7 bases. The CDR3 covers 13 residues. Germline V lookup: CDR1 SQVTM, CDR2 ANQGSEA. This chain's CDR3 is CSVQGDSNQPRHF. CDR3 nucleotides: TGCAGCGTTCAGGGGGATAGCAATCAGCCCCGGCATTTT.

The rearrangement joins TRBV6-2 or TRBV6-3 to TRBJ2-1; either TRBD1 or TRBD2 may fit D (7 bases each). In germline, CDR1 is MNHEY, CDR2 SVGEGT. V lost 6 bases, J lost 3 bases, and 21 bases lay in between. The CDR3 is made up of 17 amino acids. The CDR3 loop is CASREQTGEGYYNEQFF. The CDR3 nucleotides read TGTGCCAGCAGAGAGCAAACAGGGGAGGGGTACTACAATGAGCAGTTCTTC.

Remarks on this clonotype: One junction end disagrees with the germline gene, perhaps due to a read error. The rearrangement joins TRBV19 to TRBJ2-7; D unresolved. The germline V gene encodes CDR1 LNHDA and CDR2 SQIVND (reference sequence). CDR3 size: 14 residues. The CDR3 reads CASRIDVGVYEQYF. CDR3 nucleotides: TGTGCCAGTCGTATCGATGTTGGAGTCTACGAGCAGTACTTC.

This clonotype was counted only a few times. V and J are TRBV24-1 and TRBJ1-5, with D possibly matching TRBD1 (6 bases). With 7 bases removed from V and 6 bases from J, the gap between germline ends came to 15 bases. CDR1 is KGHDR, CDR2 SFDVKD, per germline. The CDR3 is 14 residues long. The CDR3 here is CATRRTARCQPQHF. For the CDR3, the DNA is TGTGCCACCAGAAGGACAGCCCGTTGTCAGCCCCAGCATTTT.

This clonotype was found many times. The V call is TRBV19, the J call TRBJ2-7; 7 nucleotides match TRBD2. Germline V gene sequence: CDR1 LNHDA, CDR2 SQIVND (reference sequence). Germline trimming cut 3 bases from V and 6 bases from J; bases unmatched to any gene: 8. The CDR3 runs 14 residues. This chain's CDR3 is CASSITERGTEQYF. In DNA, the CDR3 is TGTGCCAGTAGTATTACGGAGCGGGGAACCGAGCAGTACTTC.

This clonotype was recorded many times. The gene calls are TRBV2 and TRBJ2-7; TRBD1 aligns across 12 bases. The J segment lost 7 bases and the V segment lost 6 bases, leaving 4 bases of the junction unmatched. Per germline, CDR1 SNHLY and CDR2 FYNNEI. The CDR3 sequence is 13 residues long. The CDR3 DNA is TGTGCCAGCAGATGGGACAGGGGGCTAGAGCAGTACTTC. Amino acids: CASRWDRGLEQYF.

In this sample, this clonotype turned up many times. This sequence joins TRBV4-3 and TRBJ2-7; unclear D gene. Trimming removed 0 bases from V and 0 bases from J, with 9 bases in between. Germline V gene data show CDR1 as LGHNA and CDR2 as YSLEER. This CDR3 is 15 amino acids long. CDR3 loop: CASSQELSDSYEQYF. The CDR3 nucleotides read TGCGCCAGCAGCCAAGAACTCTCCGACTCCTACGAGCAGTACTTC.

This clonotype has just a few counts. The rearrangement links TRBV6-5 to TRBJ1-2, with 8 bases fitting TRBD1. The J segment lost 3 bases and the V segment lost 2 bases, leaving 5 bases of the junction unmatched. Germline V gives CDR1 MNHEY, CDR2 SVGAGI. The CDR3 loop spans 15 amino acids. CDR3 in DNA: TGTGCCAGCAGTTACACCCCGACAGGGGACTATGGCTACACCTTC. Translation gives CASSYTPTGDYGYTF.

Only a few counts were recorded for this clonotype. The rearrangement uses TRBV27 and TRBJ2-7; D is possibly TRBD2 (5 bases). There are 14 residues in the CDR3. CDR1 and CDR2 (germline): MNHEY, SMNVEV (reference sequence). V dropped 5 bases and J dropped 3 bases, with 14 bases sitting between them. CDR3 sequence (DNA): TGTGCCAGCAGTGACCGGGGAGAAGTCTACGAGCAGTACTTC. It specifies CASSDRGEVYEQYF.